The entry below describes one T cell receptor (beta chain). The data derive from a study of T-cell reconstitution after alpha-beta-depleted transplantation in children. This CDR3 spans 19 amino acids. J gave up 2 bases and V 7 bases, and 17 bases lay outside the gene matches. Germline V gene sequence: CDR1 ENHRY, CDR2 SYGVKD. Unique molecular identifiers were incorporated during preparation of the TCRbeta library. TCRdb itself ran the PCR reads through MiXCR, one entry per CDR3 protein. This table holds about 600,000 distinct CDR3 sequences, over 9.5% found once. Sequenced material: PBMCs from the stem cell graft donor, taken from the stem cell graft. This clonotype was sampled from a human donor who donated a stem cell graft to a child with acute myeloid leukemia. The chain employs TRBV10-3 and TRBJ1-3; TRBD1 matches 10 bases. The CDR3 region has the DNA TGTGCCATCACACGACAGGGGGCTCGGACTACTCAGGCTGGAAACACCATATATTTT. It translates to CAITRQGARTTQAGNTIYF.